What follows is one TCR beta chain and its context. As yet, its antigen is unknown. This sample was included in a study of CD8 T cells in Susac syndrome. Germline V gene sequence: CDR1 SGHVT, CDR2 SQSDAQ. The CDR3 covers 18 residues. V dropped 5 bases and J dropped 4 bases, with 26 bases sitting between them. Whole-study results and caveats: An acknowledgment was made by the study that its TCR sequencing and HLA analysis involved relatively few individuals.

CD8+ and CD4+ blood T cells underwent TCR beta sequencing. The CD8+ and CD4+ T cells were negatively isolated, with the TEMRA cells enriched by FACS. RNA was extracted with the RNeasy kit, and a quantity of about 0.45 to 1 ug was reverse transcribed using random hexamers. immunoSEQ multiplex PCR amplified TCR beta CDR3 across 54 Vbeta, 13 Jbeta. One entry per CDR3 protein, called by TCRdb with MiXCR from the immunoSEQ multiplex PCR reads. The sample records 250,000 to 300,000 distinct CDR3 sequences, about 89% being singletons. Input material: CD8+ T cells from PBMCs. The rearrangement joins TRBV7-4 to TRBJ1-1, with D maybe TRBD1 (5 bases). The origin of this receptor is a human donor with multiple sclerosis. The CDR3 region has the DNA TGTGCCAGCAGCCCTGACACGGGGACCTCCAAGGTCGGCACTGAAGCTTTCTTT. Translation gives CASSPDTGTSKVGTEAFF.